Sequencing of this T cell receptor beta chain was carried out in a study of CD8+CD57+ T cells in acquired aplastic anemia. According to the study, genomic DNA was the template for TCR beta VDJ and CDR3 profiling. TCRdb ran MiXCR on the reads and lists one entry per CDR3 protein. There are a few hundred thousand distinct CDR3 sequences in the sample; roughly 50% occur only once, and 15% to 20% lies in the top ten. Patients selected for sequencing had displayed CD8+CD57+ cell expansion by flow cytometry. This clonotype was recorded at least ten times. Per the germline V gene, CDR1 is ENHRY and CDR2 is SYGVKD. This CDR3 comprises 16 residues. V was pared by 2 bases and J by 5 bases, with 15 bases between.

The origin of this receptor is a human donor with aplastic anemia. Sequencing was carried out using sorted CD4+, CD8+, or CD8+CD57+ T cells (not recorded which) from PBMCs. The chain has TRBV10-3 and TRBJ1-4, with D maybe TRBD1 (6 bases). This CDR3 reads CAISEGNRELNEKLFF. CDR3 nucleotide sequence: TGTGCCATCAGTGAGGGGAACAGGGAACTGAATGAAAAACTGTTTTTT.